This T cell receptor beta chain was recorded in a study of graft-versus-host responses after intestinal transplantation. Study details: Recipients had transplants, and these were multivisceral, liver-intestinal, or isolated intestinal. All recipients were given anti-thymocyte globulin induction, and tacrolimus and steroids were then administered for roughly three years.

Details on this clone: Its target is not known.

Here immunoSEQ multiplex PCR was the method, and the copy in TCRdb shows in-frame clones only, minus some. The data contain about 97,000 clones, 75% to 95% of them seen just once; the ten biggest clones take up approximately 16%. Study-wide results and limits: Investigators detected GvH clones in recipient marrow, with some emerging earlier in ileum or blood.

The origin of this receptor is a human patient who received an intestinal transplant, so some T cells may come from the graft donor. Specimen: PBMCs, collected 450 to 480 days after intestinal transplant.

In nucleotides, the CDR3 is TGTGCCAGCAGCTCCCTAGCGGGGGCGGTAGATACGCAGTATTTT. Translating it yields CASSSLAGAVDTQYF. The V gene is TRBV7-3, the J gene TRBJ2-3, with TRBD2 matching over 10 bases. Germline V CDR1 and CDR2: SGHTA, FQGTGA. The CDR3 extends over 15 amino acids. V was clipped by 4 bases and J by 5 bases; unmatched bases: 6.